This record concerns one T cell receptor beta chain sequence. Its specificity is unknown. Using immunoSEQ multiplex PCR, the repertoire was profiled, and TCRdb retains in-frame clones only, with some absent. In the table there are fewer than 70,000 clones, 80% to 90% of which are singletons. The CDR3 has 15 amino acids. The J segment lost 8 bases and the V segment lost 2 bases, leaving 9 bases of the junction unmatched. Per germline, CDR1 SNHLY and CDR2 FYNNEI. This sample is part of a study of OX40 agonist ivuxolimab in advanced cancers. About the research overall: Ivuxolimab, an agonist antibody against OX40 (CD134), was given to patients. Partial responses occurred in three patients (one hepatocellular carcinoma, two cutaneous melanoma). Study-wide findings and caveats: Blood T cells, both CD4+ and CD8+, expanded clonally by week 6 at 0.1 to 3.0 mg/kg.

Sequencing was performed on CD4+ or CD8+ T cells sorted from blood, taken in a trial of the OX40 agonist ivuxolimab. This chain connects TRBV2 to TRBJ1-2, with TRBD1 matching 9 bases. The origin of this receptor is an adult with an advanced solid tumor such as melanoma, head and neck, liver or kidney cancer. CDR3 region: CASSENRGPFGGYTF. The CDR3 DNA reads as TGTGCCAGCAGTGAAAACAGGGGGCCGTTTGGAGGCTACACCTTC.